What follows are 6 T cell receptor beta chains derived from one specimen sequenced in a study of neurological immune-mediated disorders. TCRdb ran MiXCR on the 5' RACE reads and lists one entry per CDR3 protein. The data hold over 60,000 distinct CDR3 sequences, with around 5.2% observed a single time. Input material: PBMCs. Receptors originate from a woman younger than 45 with multiple sclerosis.

This clonotype was seen repeatedly, ten times or more. The V and J genes are TRBV6-6 and TRBJ2-7; 7 bases agree with TRBD2. V trimming: 2 bases; J trimming: 3 bases; junction bases outside the gene matches: 13. The CDR3 has 17 amino acids. In germline, CDR1 is MNHNY, CDR2 SVGAGI (reference sequence). The chain's CDR3 is CASSYPRGAGELYEQYF. As DNA, the CDR3 is TGTGCCAGCAGTTACCCTAGAGGGGCGGGGGAACTCTACGAGCAGTACTTC.

The CDR3 loop is CASSRRTGGSGEQFF. The CDR3, as DNA: TGCGCCAGCAGTCGGAGGACAGGGGGTAGCGGTGAGCAGTTCTTC. The chain combines TRBV5-1 with TRBJ2-1; 10 nucleotides line up with TRBD1. Germline V gene sequence: CDR1 SGHRS, CDR2 YFSETQ. This CDR3 contains 15 residues. Trimming cost V 5 bases and J 9 bases; bases outside gene matches: 11.

The J gene is TRBJ1-6, the V gene TRBV20-1, with 10 bases fitting TRBD1. Germline CDR1 and CDR2: DFQATT and SNEGSKA (reference sequence). V lost 1 base to trimming and J lost 7 bases; unmatched junction nucleotides: 4. The CDR3 runs to 15 residues. The CDR3 DNA follows: TGCAGTGCTAGAGGTTCGGACAGGGGGAATTCACCCCTCCACTTT. Protein sequence: CSARGSDRGNSPLHF.

The CDR3 DNA is TGCAGTGCTCTTGGACTAGCGGGGGGCTACGAGCAGTACTTC. Translated: CSALGLAGGYEQYF. This chain uses TRBV20-1 with TRBJ2-7; TRBD2 matches 14 bases. V dropped 5 bases and J dropped 3; count of bases not matched to a gene: 3. Germline V gives CDR1 DFQATT, CDR2 SNEGSKA (reference sequence). The CDR3 has 14 amino acids.

At least ten counts were recorded for this clonotype. The chain couples TRBV21-1 to TRBJ1-2; TRBD1, the table's D call, lacks a check against the DNA. TRBV21-1 counts as a pseudogene. The length of the CDR3 is 14 residues. The CDR3 is CASSKSRQGYGYTF. CDR3 bases: TGTGCCAGCAGCAAATCCCGACAGGGCTATGGCTACACCTTC.

This clonotype showed up many times. V and J are TRBV20-1 and TRBJ2-7, with D uncertain. The V gene's germline CDR1 is DFQATT and CDR2 SNEGSKA (reference sequence). The CDR3 is 13 amino acids. V was cut by 5 bases and J by 4 bases, with 15 bases left in between. CDR3 region: CSAATMSSYEQYF. The CDR3, as DNA: TGCAGTGCTGCTACAATGAGCTCATACGAGCAGTACTTC.